The clone carrying this T cell receptor beta chain was seen a single time. Its target is unknown. The split of CD4+ cells yielded CD45RA+ naive and CD45RA-negative memory subsets. These data are taken from a study of shared clonotypes between healthy human individuals. Study-wide points: It was observed that roughly 5.1% of naive CD4 clonotypes were shared across a few donors. Sequencing depth was expected to influence donor clonotype sharing.

Germline assignment: CDR1 KGHSH and CDR2 LQKENI. V dropped 5 bases and J dropped 6; count of bases not matched to a gene: 6. This CDR3 is built from 13 residues. In the original workflow: Junction-only sequences produced by ImmunoSEQ had no quality scores, so filtering differed. The repertoire was sequenced with immunoSEQ multiplex PCR; TCRdb's copy has only in-frame clones and lacks some. D and trimming were read from the DNA, whereas the V and J calls and clone size are those reported in that table. The table records roughly 520,000 clones, roughly 95% of them present only once. The sample taken for sequencing was naive CD4+ T cells sorted from blood. The subset denotes: CD45RA+ positively selected. This chain connects TRBV18 to TRBJ2-7; 8 bases are shared with TRBD2. The origin of this receptor is a woman in her twenties or thirties in good health. In DNA form, the CDR3 reads TGTGCCAGCTCAACGAGTGGGACTAGCGAGCAGTACTTC. It is translated as CASSTSGTSEQYF. The full variable domain, completed using reference TRBV18 and TRBJ2-7, is NAGVMQNPRHLVRRRGQEARLRCSPMKGHSHVYWYRQLPEEGLKFMVYLQKENIIDESGMPKERFSAEFPKEGPSILRIQQVVRGDSAAYFCASSTSGTSEQYFGPGTRLTVT.